These 25 T cell receptor beta chains came from one sample sequenced in a study of T cell responses to AZD1222 COVID-19 vaccine. Assay: immunoSEQ multiplex PCR; the TCRdb copy retains only in-frame clones and omits some. Here the sample spans tens of thousands of clones, approximately 85% being singletons. The sample was peripheral blood, taken 28 days after the second AZD1222 dose. The source of these receptors is an adult who received the AZD1222 COVID-19 vaccine.

This clone occurred once. The chain is built from TRBV7-2 and TRBJ2-3; D call uncertain. The ends were cut back, 5 bases at V and 6 bases at J, with 15 bases in the middle. CDR3 length: 14 amino acids. Germline-derived CDR1 and CDR2 are SGHTA and FQGNSA. CDR3 amino acids: CASSAEANRDTQYF. In DNA form, the CDR3 reads TGTGCCAGCAGCGCAGAGGCCAACCGGGATACGCAGTATTTT. Based on the CDR3 plus reference TRBV7-2 and TRBJ2-3, the full variable domain is GAGVSQSPSNKVTEKGKDVELRCDPISGHTALYWYRQSLGQGLEFLIYFQGNSAPDKSGLPSDRFSAERTGGSVSTLTIQRTQQEDSAVYLCASSAEANRDTQYFGPGTRLTVL.

J is TRBJ2-3 and V is TRBV5-6; 11 positions match TRBD2. Germline loops: CDR1 SGHDT, CDR2 YYEEEE. With V trimmed by 4 bases and J by 1 base, 8 bases remained unmatched. The CDR3 covers 17 residues. The CDR3 sequence: CASSATSGGRGTDTQYF. CDR3 nucleotide sequence: TGTGCCAGCAGCGCTACTAGCGGGGGAAGAGGCACAGATACGCAGTATTTT. The full variable domain, in which reference TRBV5-6 and TRBJ2-3 provide the parts outside the CDR3, is DAGVTQSPTHLIKTRGQQVTLRCSPKSGHDTVSWYQQALGQGPQFIFQYYEEEERQRGNFPDRFSGHQFPNYSSELNVNALLLGDSALYLCASSATSGGRGTDTQYFGPGTRLTVL.

V usage is TRBV10-3 and J usage is TRBJ2-6; 7 bases are a match to TRBD2. Germline lookup yields CDR1 ENHRY and CDR2 SYGVKD. V trimming: 10 bases; J trimming: 0 bases; junction bases outside the gene matches: 15. The CDR3 has 18 residues. CDR3 region: CATQDPGGTLSGANVLTF. CDR3 DNA: TGTGCCACCCAAGACCCCGGGGGGACGCTCTCTGGGGCCAACGTCCTGACTTTC.

The V call is TRBV5-8, the J call TRBJ1-3; no firm D call. The length of the CDR3 is 12 residues. Trimming pared 5 bases from V and 3 bases from J, leaving 6 bases between. The V gene's germline CDR1 is SGHTS and CDR2 YDEGEE. CDR3 protein: CASRGRGNTIYF. Here the CDR3 DNA reads TGTGCCAGCAGGGGTCGTGGAAACACCATATATTTT.

The chain recombines TRBV28 with TRBJ1-6; the match to TRBD1 covers 8 bases. The CDR3 contains 15 residues. Germline V gene lookup returns CDR1 MDHEN and CDR2 SYDVKM. Trimming cost V 5 bases and J 9 bases; bases outside gene matches: 9. The CDR3 DNA reads as TGTGCCAGCAGTCCGCCACAGGGGGAGAGTTCACCCCTCCACTTT. It yields the protein CASSPPQGESSPLHF.

The CDR3 here is CASSPYYRETATDTQYF. CDR3 DNA: TGTGCCAGCAGTCCCTATTACCGAGAAACAGCGACAGATACGCAGTATTTT. This rearrangement joins TRBV27 to TRBJ2-3; the D is unclear. This CDR3 spans 17 amino acids. CDR1 and CDR2 from the germline V gene are MNHEY and SMNVEV (reference sequence). Trimming took off 5 bases at V and 3 bases at J, with 21 bases between the two ends.

The V call is TRBV4-3, the J call TRBJ1-2; 10 positions agree with TRBD1. The CDR3 has 16 residues. The V and J ends lost 0 bases and 3 bases, in that order; junction bases with no gene match: 4. Germline CDR1 is LGHNA and CDR2 is YSLEER. The CDR3 nucleotides read TGCGCCAGCAGCCAAGACACCGGGACAGGGGACTATGGCTACACCTTC. Its translation is CASSQDTGTGDYGYTF.

This clone has more than one count but fewer than ten. V usage is TRBV6-1 and J usage is TRBJ1-2; D is unclear. Trimming shortened V by 1 base and J by 11 bases, and 17 bases separated the two germline ends. CDR3 length: 14 amino acids. Germline V gives CDR1 MNHNS, CDR2 SASEGT. CDR3 bases: TGTGCCAGCAGTGAAGAGGCTCGGGTCAAACAATACACCTTC. Amino acid sequence: CASSEEARVKQYTF.

The genes are TRBV5-1 and TRBJ2-2; D is undetermined. The germline V gene has CDR1 SGHRS and CDR2 YFSETQ. The CDR3 length is 17 residues. Trimming took 4 bases from V and 0 from J, leaving 16 bases between them. In nucleotides, the CDR3 is TGCGCCAGCAGCCCGGCCTCGCCCGGTGCGAACACCGGGGAGCTGTTTTTT. Protein: CASSPASPGANTGELFF.

The chain couples TRBV14 to TRBJ2-2, with 14 bases aligning to TRBD2. The CDR3 totals 21 residues. Trimming at V came to 1 base and at J to 7 bases, leaving 17 bases not matched to a gene. CDR1 and CDR2 from the germline V gene are SGHDN and FVKESK. Here the CDR3 reads CASSQVYSRGTSGRRDGELFF. The CDR3, as DNA: TGTGCCAGCAGCCAAGTTTATTCGCGGGGGACTAGCGGGAGACGGGACGGGGAGCTGTTTTTT. Complete variable domain (other parts from reference TRBV14 and TRBJ2-2): EAGVTQFPSHSVIEKGQTVTLRCDPISGHDNLYWYRRVMGKEIKFLLHFVKESKQDESGMPNNRFLAERTGGTYSTLKVQPAELEDSGVYFCASSQVYSRGTSGRRDGELFFGEGSRLTVL.

In this sample, this clone turned up once. This chain connects TRBV6-6 to TRBJ2-7, with D possibly being TRBD1 (6 bases). Germline V lookup: CDR1 MNHNY, CDR2 SVGAGI (reference sequence). CDR3 length: 14 residues. V was pared by 2 bases and J by 2 bases, with 10 bases between. In DNA form, the CDR3 reads TGTGCCAGCAGTTACCAGCCAGGGGCCTACGAGCAGTACTTC. This sequence encodes CASSYQPGAYEQYF.

The chain recombines TRBV4-2 with TRBJ2-3; 8 nucleotides align to TRBD2. Germline V gives CDR1 LGHNA, CDR2 YNFKEQ. V gave up 0 bases and J gave up 4 bases; unmatched junction bases: 3. This CDR3 spans 15 amino acids. The CDR3 spells CASSQDLTSADTQYF. CDR3 nucleotides: TGTGCCAGCAGCCAAGACTTGACTAGCGCAGATACGCAGTATTTT.

The V and J genes are TRBV5-4 and TRBJ2-3; D is tentatively TRBD1 or TRBD2 (5 bases each). The CDR3 has 16 amino acids. From germline, CDR1 is SGHNT and CDR2 YYREEE (reference sequence). The germline V and J ends were trimmed by 3 bases and 2 bases, with 16 bases remaining between them. In nucleotides, the CDR3 is TGTGCCAGCAGCTATGTCCACGGGGCGGCCACAGATACGCAGTATTTT. It is translated as CASSYVHGAATDTQYF. Supplemented by reference TRBV5-4 and TRBJ2-3, the full variable domain reads ETGVTQSPTHLIKTRGQQVTLRCSSQSGHNTVSWYQQALGQGPQFIFQYYREEENGRGNFPPRFSGLQFPNYSSELNVNALELDDSALYLCASSYVHGAATDTQYFGPGTRLTVL.

The V and J genes are TRBV24-1 and TRBJ1-1; D not resolved. V gave up 3 bases and J gave up 11 bases, with 15 bases separating them. The length of the CDR3 is 13 residues. Germline assignment: CDR1 KGHDR and CDR2 SFDVKD. DNA of the CDR3: TGTGCCACCAGTGATACCAGGACTGGTTTGGCTTTCTTT. As protein: CATSDTRTGLAFF.

The chain carries TRBV28 and TRBJ1-5; D is uncertain. This CDR3 is built from 12 residues. Trimming pared 8 bases from V and 7 bases from J, leaving 12 bases between. Germline loops: CDR1 MDHEN, CDR2 SYDVKM. The CDR3 region is CASSPLGQPQHF. CDR3 DNA sequence: TGTGCCAGCTCTCCCCTAGGGCAGCCCCAGCATTTT.

V and J are TRBV19 and TRBJ1-5, with 7 bases aligning to TRBD1. The V segment lost 3 bases and the J segment 2 bases; nucleotides outside the gene matches: 4. The CDR3 loop spans 15 amino acids. Germline V CDR1 and CDR2: LNHDA, SQIVND (reference sequence). Here the CDR3 reads CASSIGQVGNQPQHF. DNA for the CDR3: TGTGCCAGTAGTATCGGACAGGTCGGCAATCAGCCCCAGCATTTT.

The chain has TRBV28 and TRBJ1-2, with D perhaps TRBD1 (6 bases). The germline gives CDR1 MDHEN, CDR2 SYDVKM. The ends were cut back, 4 bases at V and 12 bases at J, with 15 bases in the middle. The CDR3 runs 12 residues. CDR3 DNA: TGTGCCAGCAGTTCCCCGGGACATACCGACACCTTC. This sequence encodes CASSSPGHTDTF.

This clone turned up a few times. The rearrangement links TRBV14 to TRBJ2-7; TRBD1 agrees at 9 bases. V trimming: 4 bases; J trimming: 3 bases; junction bases outside the gene matches: 7. Germline assignment: CDR1 SGHDN and CDR2 FVKESK. The CDR3 is made up of 15 amino acids. The CDR3 bases are TGTGCCAGCAGCCGAACGGGACAGGGTAACTACGAGCAGTACTTC. Residues: CASSRTGQGNYEQYF.

This clone was counted a single time. The chain recombines TRBV28 with TRBJ1-1; 9 bases match TRBD1. V was clipped by 7 bases and J by 9 bases; unmatched bases: 9. CDR1 and CDR2 (germline): MDHEN, SYDVKM. The CDR3 runs 13 residues. CDR3 sequence reads: CASTKGQGRKAFF. The CDR3 DNA follows: TGTGCCAGCACCAAAGGACAGGGGCGGAAAGCTTTCTTT.

J is TRBJ2-4 and V is TRBV11-1; D gene ambiguous. Trimming took 5 bases from V and 1 from J, leaving 15 bases between them. The CDR3 spans 16 residues. The germline V gene encodes CDR1 SGHAT and CDR2 FQDESV (reference sequence). The CDR3: CASSTTGWAAKNIQYF. CDR3 DNA sequence: TGTGCCAGCAGCACCACTGGATGGGCGGCCAAAAACATTCAGTACTTC.

This chain links TRBV5-1 with TRBJ1-5; tentatively, D is TRBD1 (6 bases). The V end lost 0 bases, the J end lost 5 bases, and 9 bases lay between the germline ends. The CDR3 covers 14 residues. Germline assignment: CDR1 SGHRS and CDR2 YFSETQ. The CDR3 nucleotides are TGCGCCAGCAGCTTGGGGGGGCTCGATCAGCCCCAGCATTTT. This sequence encodes CASSLGGLDQPQHF.

V is TRBV6-4 and J is TRBJ1-1; possible D gene TRBD1, 5 bases. From germline, CDR1 is MRHNA and CDR2 SNTAGT. This CDR3 region has 14 residues. V dropped 6 bases and J dropped 0 bases, with 11 bases sitting between them. The CDR3 nucleotides read TGTGCCAGCAGAGGGACGGCGATGAACACTGAAGCTTTCTTT. Amino acid sequence: CASRGTAMNTEAFF.

The V call is TRBV6-2 or TRBV6-3, the J call TRBJ2-1; TRBD2 matches 9 bases. CDR3 length: 17 amino acids. Germline V gene lookup returns CDR1 MNHEY and CDR2 SVGEGT. V lost 0 bases and J lost 4; bases outside the gene matches: 7. CDR3 bases: TGTGCCAGCAGTTACTCGACCGGGACTAGCAGGTACAATGAGCAGTTCTTC. It specifies CASSYSTGTSRYNEQFF.

This chain connects TRBV19 to TRBJ2-3; D may correspond to TRBD1 or TRBD2 (6 bases each). V was clipped by 6 bases and J by 2 bases, with 9 bases between them. The CDR3 is 13 amino acids. Germline lookup yields CDR1 LNHDA and CDR2 SQIVND (reference sequence). Written as DNA, the CDR3 is TGTGCCAGTAGCGGGGGCCACACAGATACGCAGTATTTT. This translates into CASSGGHTDTQYF.

The chain is built from TRBV10-2 and TRBJ1-2; D not resolved. With 6 bases removed from V and 3 bases from J, the gap between germline ends came to 11 bases. The CDR3 is 13 residues long. CDR1 and CDR2 from the germline V gene are WSHSY and SAAADI. CDR3 nucleotide sequence: TGCGCCAGCAGAAGCTCAAACGACTATGGCTACACCTTC. Translation: CASRSSNDYGYTF.